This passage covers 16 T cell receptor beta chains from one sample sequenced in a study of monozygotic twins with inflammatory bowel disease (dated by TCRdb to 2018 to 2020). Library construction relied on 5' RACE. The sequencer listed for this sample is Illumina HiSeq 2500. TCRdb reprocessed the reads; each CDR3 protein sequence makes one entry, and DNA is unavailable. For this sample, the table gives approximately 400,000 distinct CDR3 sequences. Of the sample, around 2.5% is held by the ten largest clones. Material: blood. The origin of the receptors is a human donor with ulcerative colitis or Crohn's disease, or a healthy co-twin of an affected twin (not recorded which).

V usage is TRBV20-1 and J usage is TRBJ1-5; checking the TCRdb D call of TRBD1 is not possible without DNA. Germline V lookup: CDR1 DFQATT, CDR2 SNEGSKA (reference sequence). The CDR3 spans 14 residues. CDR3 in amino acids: CSAWTGVANQPQHF.

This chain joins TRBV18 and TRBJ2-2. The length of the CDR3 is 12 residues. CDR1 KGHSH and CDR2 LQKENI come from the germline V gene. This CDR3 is CASSLLSGELFF.

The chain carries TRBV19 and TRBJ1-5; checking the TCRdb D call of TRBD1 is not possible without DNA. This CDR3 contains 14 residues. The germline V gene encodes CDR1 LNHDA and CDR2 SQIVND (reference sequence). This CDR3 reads CASSTGGFGQPQHF.

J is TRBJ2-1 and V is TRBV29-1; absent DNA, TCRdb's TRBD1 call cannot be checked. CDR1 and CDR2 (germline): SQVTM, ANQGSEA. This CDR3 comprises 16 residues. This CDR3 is CSVEDDFPYHNNEQFF.

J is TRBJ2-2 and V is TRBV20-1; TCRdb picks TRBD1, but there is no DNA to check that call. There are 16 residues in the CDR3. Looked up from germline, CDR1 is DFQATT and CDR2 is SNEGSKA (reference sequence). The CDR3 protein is CSAPPSTSELSGELFF.

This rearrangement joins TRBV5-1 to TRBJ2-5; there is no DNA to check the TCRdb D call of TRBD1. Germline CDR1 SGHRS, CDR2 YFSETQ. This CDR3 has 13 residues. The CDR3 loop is CASSSGGQETQYF.

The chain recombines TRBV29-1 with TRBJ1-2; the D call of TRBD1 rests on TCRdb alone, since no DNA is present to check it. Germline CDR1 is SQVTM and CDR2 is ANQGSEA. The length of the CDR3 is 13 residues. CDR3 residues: CSVHTREFYGYTF.

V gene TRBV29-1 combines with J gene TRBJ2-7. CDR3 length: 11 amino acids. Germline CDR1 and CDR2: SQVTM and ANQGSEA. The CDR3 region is CSVGTSYEQYF.

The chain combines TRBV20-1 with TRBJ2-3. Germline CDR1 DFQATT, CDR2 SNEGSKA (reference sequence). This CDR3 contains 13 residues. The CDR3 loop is CSARVLAGDTQYF.

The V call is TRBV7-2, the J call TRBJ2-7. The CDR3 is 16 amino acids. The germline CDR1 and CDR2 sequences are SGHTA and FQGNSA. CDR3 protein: CASSLGNQDPKYEQYF.

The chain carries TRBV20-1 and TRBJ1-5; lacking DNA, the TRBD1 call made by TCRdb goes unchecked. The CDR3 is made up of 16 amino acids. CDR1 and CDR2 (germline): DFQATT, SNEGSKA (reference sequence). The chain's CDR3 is CSARVRGWGGNQPQHF.

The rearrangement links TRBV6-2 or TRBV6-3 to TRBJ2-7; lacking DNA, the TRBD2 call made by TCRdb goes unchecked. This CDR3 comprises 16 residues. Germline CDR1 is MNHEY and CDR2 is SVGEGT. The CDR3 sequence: CASSDRGGRAKNEQYF.

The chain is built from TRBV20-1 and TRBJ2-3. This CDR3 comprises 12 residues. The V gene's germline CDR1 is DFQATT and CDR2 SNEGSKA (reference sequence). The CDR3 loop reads CSASSRTDTQYF.

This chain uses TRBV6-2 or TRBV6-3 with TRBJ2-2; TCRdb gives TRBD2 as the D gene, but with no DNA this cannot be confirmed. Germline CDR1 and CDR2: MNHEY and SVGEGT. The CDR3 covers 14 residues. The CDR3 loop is CASSLPPHSGELFF.

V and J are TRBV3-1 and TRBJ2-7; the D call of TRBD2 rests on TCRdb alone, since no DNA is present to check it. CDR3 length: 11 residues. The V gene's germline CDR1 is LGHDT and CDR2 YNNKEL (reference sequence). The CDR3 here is CASSREGEQYF.

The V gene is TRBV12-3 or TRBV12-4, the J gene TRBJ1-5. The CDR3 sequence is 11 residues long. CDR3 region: CASSFGENQHF.